A selection of T cell receptor beta chains follows, all from one sample in a study of blood T cells in healthy people across ages. TCRdb re-analysed the 5' RACE reads in MiXCR, keeping a single row per CDR3 protein. The sample has about 670,000 distinct CDR3 sequences, more than 45% seen once; the top ten hold approximately 12%. The sequenced sample consisted of blood. The receptors shown here come from a woman of 80 years or more in good health. The CDR3 runs from the conserved cysteine through the conserved F or W. D genes are given only for firm matches. Part of the rows lack a size; the others show once, few, many or a class for expanded clones.

abundance: many
v_gene: TRBV20-1
d_gene: TRBD2
j_gene: TRBJ2-7
CDR3aa: CSARASLAPYEQYF
CDR3nt: TGCAGTGCTAGAGCCTCACTAGCGCCTTACGAGCAGTACTTC

abundance: NA
v_gene: TRBV3-1
d_gene: TRBD2
j_gene: TRBJ2-7
CDR3aa: CASSRRFALAGREQYF
CDR3nt: TGTGCCAGCAGCCGTCGTTTCGCACTAGCGGGACGCGAGCAGTACTTC

abundance: NA
v_gene: TRBV20-1
d_gene: NA
j_gene: TRBJ1-1
CDR3aa: CSARDPMGDRTTEAFF
CDR3nt: TGCAGTGCTAGAGACCCGATGGGGGACCGGACCACTGAAGCTTTCTTT

abundance: NA
v_gene: TRBV19
d_gene: NA
j_gene: TRBJ1-5
CDR3aa: CASRVHPGGWDQPQHF
CDR3nt: TGTGCCAGTAGGGTCCACCCGGGCGGGTGGGATCAGCCCCAGCATTTT

abundance: few
v_gene: TRBV29-1
d_gene: NA
j_gene: TRBJ2-1
CDR3aa: CSVVGLQETQFF
CDR3nt: TGCAGCGTTGTCGGATTACAAGAGACCCAGTTCTTC

abundance: NA
v_gene: TRBV5-1
d_gene: TRBD2
j_gene: TRBJ2-1
CDR3aa: CASSTGLDNEQFF
CDR3nt: TGCGCCAGCAGCACGGGACTAGACAATGAGCAGTTCTTC

abundance: NA
v_gene: TRBV2
d_gene: TRBD1
j_gene: TRBJ1-5
CDR3aa: CASRKGTGFNQPQHF
CDR3nt: TGTGCCAGCAGAAAGGGGACAGGATTCAATCAGCCCCAGCATTTT

abundance: few
v_gene: TRBV5-1
d_gene: TRBD1
j_gene: TRBJ1-2
CDR3aa: CASSFSGTVLYGYTF
CDR3nt: TGCGCCAGCAGCTTTTCCGGGACAGTACTCTATGGCTACACCTTC

abundance: NA
v_gene: TRBV2
d_gene: NA
j_gene: TRBJ2-3
CDR3aa: CASCEIGTQQYF
CDR3nt: TGTGCCAGCTGTGAAATAGGGACCCAGCAGTATTTT

abundance: NA
v_gene: TRBV4-1
d_gene: NA
j_gene: TRBJ2-4
CDR3aa: CASSQDPAGNIQYF
CDR3nt: TGCGCCAGCAGCCAAGATCCCGCGGGAAACATTCAGTACTTC

abundance: NA
v_gene: TRBV18
d_gene: TRBD1
j_gene: TRBJ1-2
CDR3aa: CASSLGQGLDYGYTF
CDR3nt: TGTGCCAGCTCGCTGGGACAGGGGCTCGACTATGGCTACACCTTC

abundance: few
v_gene: TRBV6-5
d_gene: TRBD1
j_gene: TRBJ1-2
CDR3aa: CASRKDRVGGYTF
CDR3nt: TGTGCCAGCAGAAAAGACAGGGTAGGAGGCTACACCTTC

abundance: many
v_gene: TRBV20-1
d_gene: NA
j_gene: TRBJ2-3
CDR3aa: CSAGGPGTDTQYF
CDR3nt: TGCAGTGCTGGGGGACCCGGCACAGATACGCAGTATTTT

abundance: NA
v_gene: TRBV5-1
d_gene: NA
j_gene: TRBJ2-2
CDR3aa: CATQDGTNTGELFF
CDR3nt: TGCGCCACCCAGGACGGGACGAACACCGGGGAGCTGTTTTTT

abundance: few
v_gene: TRBV3-1
d_gene: TRBD2
j_gene: TRBJ2-7
CDR3aa: CASSRTSGRSSYEQYF
CDR3nt: TGTGCCAGCAGCCGGACTAGCGGGAGGAGCTCCTACGAGCAGTACTTC

abundance: NA
v_gene: TRBV7-2
d_gene: NA
j_gene: TRBJ1-6
CDR3aa: CASSLRGVEPLHF
CDR3nt: TGTGCCAGCAGCTTACGCGGAGTGGAGCCCCTCCACTTT

abundance: many
v_gene: TRBV20-1
d_gene: TRBD2
j_gene: TRBJ2-3
CDR3aa: CSASPPLAGAADTQYF
CDR3nt: TGCAGTGCTAGTCCTCCACTAGCGGGGGCCGCAGATACGCAGTATTTT

abundance: NA
v_gene: TRBV6-5
d_gene: TRBD1
j_gene: TRBJ2-1
CDR3aa: CASSGRGRWNEQFF
CDR3nt: TGTGCCAGCAGTGGCAGGGGGCGTTGGAATGAGCAGTTCTTC

abundance: NA
v_gene: TRBV20-1
d_gene: NA
j_gene: TRBJ2-5
CDR3aa: CSAGIGETQYF
CDR3nt: TGCAGTGCCGGGATCGGAGAGACCCAGTACTTC

abundance: NA
v_gene: TRBV10-2
d_gene: TRBD2
j_gene: TRBJ2-5
CDR3aa: CASSELPSGAPETQYF
CDR3nt: TGCGCCAGCAGTGAGTTACCTAGCGGGGCCCCAGAGACCCAGTACTTC

abundance: NA
v_gene: TRBV25-1
d_gene: NA
j_gene: TRBJ2-1
CDR3aa: CASSESDSYNEQFF
CDR3nt: TGTGCCAGCAGTGAATCGGACAGCTACAATGAGCAGTTCTTC

abundance: NA
v_gene: TRBV7-2
d_gene: NA
j_gene: TRBJ1-5
CDR3aa: CASSSNPEYSNQPQHF
CDR3nt: TGTGCCAGCAGCTCAAACCCAGAATATAGCAATCAGCCCCAGCATTTT

abundance: few
v_gene: TRBV7-2
d_gene: TRBD1
j_gene: TRBJ2-7
CDR3aa: CASSAGQGRHEQYF
CDR3nt: TGTGCCAGCAGCGCGGGACAGGGTCGCCACGAGCAGTACTTC

abundance: NA
v_gene: TRBV7-9
d_gene: TRBD2
j_gene: TRBJ2-1
CDR3aa: CASSLKGLSGGSKNEQFF
CDR3nt: TGTGCCAGCAGCTTAAAGGGGTTGAGCGGCGGGAGTAAAAATGAGCAGTTCTTC

abundance: NA
v_gene: TRBV20-1
d_gene: TRBD2
j_gene: TRBJ2-5
CDR3aa: CSARGTSGWNQQYF
CDR3nt: TGCAGTGCTAGGGGGACTAGCGGGTGGAATCAGCAGTACTTC

abundance: NA
v_gene: TRBV24-1
d_gene: NA
j_gene: TRBJ2-1
CDR3aa: CATTGSGVHEQFF
CDR3nt: TGTGCCACCACGGGATCTGGAGTCCATGAGCAGTTCTTC

abundance: many
v_gene: TRBV29-1
d_gene: NA
j_gene: TRBJ2-7
CDR3aa: CSVVLSGVEYEQYF
CDR3nt: TGCAGCGTTGTATTATCTGGGGTTGAGTACGAGCAGTACTTC

abundance: many
v_gene: TRBV5-1
d_gene: TRBD2
j_gene: TRBJ2-1
CDR3aa: CASSLVSTSGSGNEQFF
CDR3nt: TGCGCCAGCAGCTTGGTTTCGACTAGCGGGAGTGGGAATGAGCAGTTCTTC

abundance: many
v_gene: TRBV10-3
d_gene: NA
j_gene: TRBJ2-3
CDR3aa: CAMGSTSTDTQYF
CDR3nt: TGTGCCATGGGATCAACGAGCACAGATACGCAGTATTTT

abundance: NA
v_gene: TRBV15
d_gene: TRBD1
j_gene: TRBJ2-3
CDR3aa: CATNLDRGGTDTQYF
CDR3nt: TGTGCCACCAATCTGGACAGGGGCGGGACAGATACGCAGTATTTT

abundance: once
v_gene: TRBV7-9
d_gene: TRBD2
j_gene: TRBJ2-7
CDR3aa: CASSSQAGRIYEQYF
CDR3nt: TGTGCCAGCAGCTCCCAAGCCGGGAGGATCTACGAGCAGTACTTC

abundance: NA
v_gene: TRBV10-3
d_gene: TRBD1
j_gene: TRBJ1-1
CDR3aa: CATKWDRTGGSEAFF
CDR3nt: TGTGCCACCAAATGGGACCGAACAGGGGGTAGTGAAGCTTTCTTT

abundance: many
v_gene: TRBV10-3
d_gene: NA
j_gene: TRBJ2-3
CDR3aa: CAIRRDTDTQYF
CDR3nt: TGTGCCATCAGACGGGACACAGATACGCAGTATTTT

abundance: NA
v_gene: TRBV3-1
d_gene: TRBD1
j_gene: TRBJ2-7
CDR3aa: CASSQMGTVTYEQYF
CDR3nt: TGTGCCAGCAGCCAAATGGGGACAGTGACCTACGAGCAGTACTTC

abundance: many
v_gene: TRBV12-5
d_gene: TRBD1
j_gene: TRBJ2-1
CDR3aa: CASGQGQGFYNEQFF
CDR3nt: TGTGCTAGTGGCCAGGGACAGGGCTTTTACAATGAGCAGTTCTTC

abundance: once
v_gene: TRBV9
d_gene: NA
j_gene: TRBJ2-4
CDR3aa: CASSVGEDKNIQYF
CDR3nt: TGTGCCAGCAGCGTGGGGGAGGACAAAAACATTCAGTACTTC

abundance: NA
v_gene: TRBV5-1
d_gene: TRBD1
j_gene: TRBJ2-5
CDR3aa: CASSLNSGQGFQETQYF
CDR3nt: TGCGCCAGCAGCTTGAATTCGGGACAGGGATTTCAAGAGACCCAGTACTTC

abundance: NA
v_gene: TRBV20-1
d_gene: TRBD1
j_gene: TRBJ1-5
CDR3aa: CSAIDREDQPQHF
CDR3nt: TGCAGTGCTATCGACAGGGAGGATCAGCCCCAGCATTTT

abundance: NA
v_gene: TRBV12-3/TRBV12-4
d_gene: NA
j_gene: TRBJ2-7
CDR3aa: CASSQTGRVSSYEQYF
CDR3nt: TGTGCCAGCAGTCAAACGGGCAGGGTGAGCTCCTACGAGCAGTACTTC

abundance: once
v_gene: TRBV5-1
d_gene: NA
j_gene: TRBJ2-7
CDR3aa: CASSWLGGSYEQYF
CDR3nt: TGCGCCAGCAGTTGGCTTGGCGGCTCCTACGAGCAGTACTTC

abundance: NA
v_gene: TRBV28
d_gene: NA
j_gene: TRBJ2-7
CDR3aa: CASSYPRGQTYEQYF
CDR3nt: TGTGCCAGCAGTTACCCGCGGGGACAGACCTACGAGCAGTACTTC